The 14 T cell receptor beta chains reported below all come from one sample, sequenced in a study of OX40 agonist ivuxolimab in advanced cancers. The data were produced by immunoSEQ multiplex PCR, yet TCRdb's version contains in-frame clones alone and is incomplete. The sample comprises some 38,000 clones, around nine tenths of which are singletons, and less than 0.65% rests with the top ten. Specimen: CD4+ or CD8+ T cells sorted from blood, collected in a trial of the OX40 agonist ivuxolimab. The source of these receptors is an adult with an advanced solid tumor such as melanoma, head and neck, liver or kidney cancer.

This chain uses TRBV12-2 with TRBJ2-3; the table's D call, TRBD2, was not checked against the DNA. TRBV12-2 is assigned pseudogene status. The CDR3 contains 19 residues. As DNA, the CDR3 is TGTGCAAGTCGCCGAAGAACCCGACCCAGCGGGGATAACACAGATACGCAGTATTTT. Translated, it gives CASRRRTRPSGDNTDTQYF.

The rearrangement links TRBV20-1 to TRBJ2-7, with D tentatively TRBD1 (6 bases). The CDR3 totals 11 residues. V dropped 4 bases and J dropped 3 bases, with 7 bases sitting between them. The germline V gene has CDR1 DFQATT and CDR2 SNEGSKA (reference sequence). CDR3 in DNA: TGCAGTGCTACGGGACACTACGAGCAGTACTTC. Its translation: CSATGHYEQYF.

The J gene is TRBJ1-5, the V gene TRBV29-1; 9 bases fit TRBD1. V lost 4 bases, J lost 2 bases, and 6 bases stayed unmatched. The CDR3 runs 15 residues. Germline V gives CDR1 SQVTM, CDR2 ANQGSEA. CDR3 in amino acids: CSVAGQGNGNQPQHF. The CDR3 DNA reads as TGCAGCGTTGCCGGACAGGGGAACGGCAATCAGCCCCAGCATTTT. Together with reference TRBV29-1 and TRBJ1-5, the CDR3 gives the full variable domain: SAVISQKPSRDICQRGTSLTIQCQVDSQVTMMFWYRQQPGQSLTLIATANQGSEATYESGFVIDKFPISRPNLTFSTLTVSNMSPEDSSIYLCSVAGQGNGNQPQHFGDGTRLSIL.

Here the CDR3 reads CASSLVFSRDAFF. As DNA, the CDR3 is TGTGCCAGCAGCTTAGTTTTCAGCAGGGACGCTTTCTTT. The chain joins TRBV7-2 to TRBJ1-1, with D possibly matching TRBD1 (5 bases). The germline V gene has CDR1 SGHTA and CDR2 FQGNSA. The V end was cut by 1 base, the J end by 11 bases, with 14 bases between. The CDR3 has 13 residues.

The V and J genes are TRBV6-1 and TRBJ2-1; D remains ambiguous. Trimming removed 6 bases at V and 0 bases at J, with 3 bases between. The V gene's germline CDR1 is MNHNS and CDR2 SASEGT. The CDR3 has 12 amino acids. CDR3 region: CASRPSYNEQFF. In DNA, the CDR3 is TGTGCCAGCAGGCCCTCCTACAATGAGCAGTTCTTC.

The chain has TRBV5-1 and TRBJ1-1; 8 bases are a match to TRBD1. J was trimmed by 2 bases and V by 4 bases; bases with no gene match: 7. The CDR3 runs to 15 residues. Germline-derived CDR1 and CDR2 are SGHRS and YFSETQ. CDR3 residues: CASSPSGQDNTEAFF. CDR3 bases: TGCGCCAGCAGCCCCTCGGGACAGGATAACACTGAAGCTTTCTTT.

The gene calls are TRBV10-3 and TRBJ1-1; TRBD1 matches at 9 bases. Germline lookup yields CDR1 ENHRY and CDR2 SYGVKD. The ends lost 4 bases at V and 6 bases at J; junction bases unmatched: 0. The CDR3 covers 12 residues. CDR3 DNA sequence: TGTGCCATCAGTGGACAGGGGGCTGAAGCTTTCTTT. Translated: CAISGQGAEAFF.

The chain combines TRBV18 with TRBJ2-2, with a tentative D call TRBD2 (7 bases). V lost 2 bases and J lost 0, with 10 bases in between. CDR3 length equals 16 residues. In germline, CDR1 is KGHSH, CDR2 LQKENI. CDR3 residues: CASSPGGAANTGELFF. The CDR3 coding sequence is TGTGCCAGCTCACCAGGGGGGGCCGCGAACACCGGGGAGCTGTTTTTT.

Worth noting for this clone: Germline is not matched at one junction end, which may reflect a read error. The chain recombines TRBV7-2 with TRBJ2-7; D is uncertain. The CDR3 totals 14 residues. CDR1 is SGHTA, CDR2 FQGNSA, per germline. The CDR3 bases are TGTGCCAGCAGTTTAGCCAGGAGCTCCTACGAGCAGTACTTC. This sequence encodes CASSLARSSYEQYF.

The gene calls are TRBV11-2 and TRBJ2-1; D perhaps matches TRBD1 (5 bases). Trimming took off 1 base at V and 3 bases at J, with 13 bases between the two ends. This CDR3 has 16 amino acids. CDR1 SGHAT and CDR2 FQNNGV come from the germline V gene. The CDR3 loop reads CASSLVRVNLYNEQFF. The CDR3 nucleotides are TGTGCCAGCAGCTTAGTCAGGGTCAACCTCTACAATGAGCAGTTCTTC.

This clone came up once. The CDR3 DNA sequence: TGTGCCAGCAGCGTAGATCACAGCCTCAACTCCTACAATGAGCAGTTCTTC. Residues: CASSVDHSLNSYNEQFF. The chain has TRBV9 and TRBJ2-1; D ambiguous. The CDR3 sequence is 17 residues long. Trimming removed 0 bases from V and 0 bases from J, with 13 bases in between. Germline-derived CDR1 and CDR2 are SGDLS and YYNGEE.

This clone was seen a single time. The chain recombines TRBV7-3 with TRBJ1-6; 9 bases line up with TRBD1. Germline values: CDR1 SGHTA, CDR2 FQGTGA. The CDR3 has 18 residues. The V gene end was trimmed by 2 bases and the J gene end by 0 bases; junction bases not matched to a gene: 5. This CDR3 is CASSLRTGAYSYNSPLHF. The CDR3 bases are TGTGCCAGCAGCTTACGGACAGGGGCGTACTCCTATAATTCACCCCTCCACTTT.

The chain links TRBV6-5 to TRBJ1-5; 7 bases align to TRBD1. Germline assignment: CDR1 MNHEY and CDR2 SVGAGI. The CDR3 consists of 14 residues. Unmatched junction bases numbered 8, after V lost 8 bases and J lost 4 bases. CDR3 region: CASRGQGENQPQHF. The CDR3 DNA reads as TGTGCCAGCCGGGGGCAGGGGGAGAATCAGCCCCAGCATTTT.

Turning to this clone: Other nucleotide sequences in the sample specify the same CDR3. The chain employs TRBV6-5 and TRBJ2-5, with D possibly matching TRBD2 (5 bases). The CDR3 has 11 residues. Germline V gene data show CDR1 as MNHEY and CDR2 as SVGAGI. Trimming took 4 bases from V and 5 from J, leaving 5 bases between them. The CDR3 nucleotides are TGTGCCAGCAGTTCGGGGGAGACCCAGTACTTC. The encoded protein is CASSSGETQYF.